The 2 T cell receptor beta chains presented below share a single source sample, sequenced in a study of T cells in Graves' hyperthyroidism and ophthalmopathy. Amplified regions were TCR beta CDR3 sequences from RNA transcripts. The TCR CDR3 was amplified in a first-round RT-PCR using the HTBI primer set. One entry per CDR3 protein, called by TCRdb with MiXCR from the multiplex PCR reads. The profile shows about 400,000 distinct CDR3 sequences, roughly an eighth of them singletons. Material: blood. These receptors came from a man over 45 with Graves' ophthalmopathy.

This clonotype was recorded a few times. The J gene is TRBJ1-3, the V gene TRBV13; the D is unclear. Germline V gene data show CDR1 as PRHDT and CDR2 as FYEKMQ (reference sequence). The CDR3 contains 14 residues. The ends were cut back, 5 bases at V and 0 bases at J, with 8 bases in the middle. Here the CDR3 DNA reads TGTGCCAGCAGCCCCAGGTACTCTGGAAACACCATATATTTT. Amino acids: CASSPRYSGNTIYF. Complete variable domain (other parts from reference TRBV13 and TRBJ1-3): AAGVIQSPRHLIKEKRETATLKCYPIPRHDTVYWYQQGPGQDPQFLISFYEKMQSDKGSIPDRFSAQQFSDYHSELNMSSLELGDSALYFCASSPRYSGNTIYFGEGSWLTVV.

This clonotype was detected ten times or more. J is TRBJ1-1 and V is TRBV3-1, with 7 bases lining up with TRBD1. The CDR3 is 13 amino acids. Germline trimming cut 1 base from V and 9 bases from J; bases unmatched to any gene: 5. In germline, CDR1 is LGHDT, CDR2 YNNKEL (reference sequence). CDR3 in DNA: TGTGCCAGCAGCCAAGGGGGACAGTCCCAAGCTTTCTTT. The encoded protein is CASSQGGQSQAFF.